The 5 T cell receptor beta chains below were found in one sample sequenced in a study of blood T cell repertoires in COVID-19. Produced via immunoSEQ multiplex PCR; TCRdb's table is partial and in-frame only. The sample gives about 140,000 clones, 85% to 90% of which show up once; about 1.5% is in the top ten. The sample taken for sequencing was peripheral blood. These receptors were collected from a woman aged 60-75 years with acute or convalescent COVID-19.

The V call is TRBV7-6, the J call TRBJ2-2; 10 bases are a match to TRBD2. The CDR3 is 16 residues long. Germline values: CDR1 SGHVS, CDR2 FNYEAQ. With 1 base clipped from V and 2 bases from J, the junction kept 1 base outside the gene matches. The CDR3 sequence: CASSLERGGNTGELFF. The DNA of the CDR3 is TGTGCCAGCAGCTTAGAGCGGGGGGGAAACACCGGGGAGCTGTTTTTT. Full variable domain (missing parts from reference TRBV7-6 and TRBJ2-2): GAGVSQSPRYKVTKRGQDVALRCDPISGHVSLYWYRQALGQGPEFLTYFNYEAQQDKSGLPNDRFSAERPEGSISTLTIQRTEQRDSAMYRCASSLERGGNTGELFFGEGSRLTVL.

The rearrangement joins TRBV6-1 to TRBJ1-1; D is undetermined. The ends were cut back, 8 bases at V and 0 bases at J, with 13 bases in the middle. The germline gives CDR1 MNHNS, CDR2 SASEGT. The CDR3 runs 14 residues. The CDR3 DNA reads as TGTGCCAGCTGCATAGGAGAGATGAACACTGAAGCTTTCTTT. Amino acid sequence: CASCIGEMNTEAFF.

The CDR3 DNA is TGTGCCAGCAGCCTCACTACTTTCTATGGCTACACCTTC. Protein sequence: CASSLTTFYGYTF. V usage is TRBV9 and J usage is TRBJ1-2; unclear D gene. The CDR3 length is 13 residues. V was clipped by 4 bases and J by 4 bases, with 11 bases between them. Germline V CDR1 and CDR2: SGDLS, YYNGEE.

This clone was observed a single time. The junction departs from germline at one end; a sequencing error may be responsible. CDR3 nucleotides: TGTGCCAGTACTATAGGACAGTCTGGGGCCAACGTCCTGACTTTC. Translated: CASTIGQSGANVLTF. This sequence joins TRBV19 and TRBJ2-6; TRBD1 is a possible D gene (6 bases). The CDR3 is made up of 15 amino acids. Germline V gene sequence: CDR1 LNHDA, CDR2 SQIVND (reference sequence). Combining the CDR3 with reference TRBV19 and TRBJ2-6 gives the whole variable domain DGGITQSPKYLFRKEGQNVTLSCEQNLNHDAMYWYRQDPGQGLRLIYYSQIVNDFQKGDIAEGYSVSREKKESFPLTVTSAQKNPTAFYLCASTIGQSGANVLTFGAGSRLTVL.

The chain employs TRBV4-1 and TRBJ2-5; 7 bases line up with TRBD1. The CDR3 is 13 amino acids. V shed 6 bases, J shed 5 bases, and the junction held 6 bases outside the gene matches. Germline CDR1 MGHRA, CDR2 YSYEKL. The CDR3 here is CASSRTGVETQYF. The CDR3 DNA sequence: TGCGCCAGCAGTCGTACAGGGGTTGAGACCCAGTACTTC.